Listed below are T cell receptor beta chains from one sample, sequenced in a study of blood T cells in healthy people across ages. MiXCR, applied by TCRdb to the 5' RACE reads, yields one record per CDR3 protein. The sample carries roughly 800,000 distinct CDR3 sequences, 58% recorded once. Input material: blood. All receptors derive from a man younger than 40 in good health. CDR3s include the opening cysteine and the closing phenylalanine or tryptophan. The D gene is left open where the match is weak. Size values are once, few and many counts, or a class for expanded clones, and some rows have none.

abundance	d_gene	v_gene	j_gene	CDR3nt	CDR3aa
-	TRBD1	TRBV7-8	TRBJ2-1	TGTGCCAGCAGCCCGACAGGGGACGGCAATGAGCAGTTCTTC	CASSPTGDGNEQFF
-	-	TRBV6-2/TRBV6-3	TRBJ1-1	TGTGCCAGCAGTTACGGCCTGGCGGGGGACAAGGGGACTGAAGCTTTCTTT	CASSYGLAGDKGTEAFF
-	-	TRBV5-6	TRBJ1-1	TGTGCCAGCAGCTACAATGGGGGACACCGGAACACTGAAGCTTTCTTT	CASSYNGGHRNTEAFF
-	-	TRBV6-1	TRBJ2-7	TGTGCCAGCAATGCGAGGGGGAGCTACGAGCAGTACTTC	CASNARGSYEQYF
-	TRBD2	TRBV20-1	TRBJ2-1	TGCAGTGCCCACGGGGGGAGTTACAATGAGCAGTTCTTC	CSAHGGSYNEQFF
few	TRBD1	TRBV2	TRBJ1-2	TGTGCCAGCAGCCTTCAGGGGGCGCGTAGCGGTGGCTACACCTTC	CASSLQGARSGGYTF
-	-	TRBV15	TRBJ2-7	TGTGCCACCAGCACGGACAGTACTGAGCAGTACTTC	CATSTDSTEQYF
-	TRBD1	TRBV6-6	TRBJ2-5	TGTGCCAGCAGTTACATCACAGGGGGCTTGAAAGAGACCCAGTACTTC	CASSYITGGLKETQYF
-	-	TRBV7-2	TRBJ1-1	TGTGCCAGCAGCTTACAGGGATTAGGGAACACTGAAGCTTTCTTT	CASSLQGLGNTEAFF
-	-	TRBV27	TRBJ2-5	TGTGCCAGCTGGGGTGCAGGCCGGTGGGAGACCCAGTACTTC	CASWGAGRWETQYF
once	TRBD1	TRBV28	TRBJ2-3	TGTGCCATCAGCCTGACAGGGGGCCAATTGACCACAGATACGCAGTATTTT	CAISLTGGQLTTDTQYF
-	TRBD2	TRBV20-1	TRBJ2-3	TGCAGTGCTACCCTAGAGCGGGAGCACGGAGATACGCAGTATTTT	CSATLEREHGDTQYF
few	-	TRBV7-6	TRBJ2-4	TGTGCCAGCAGCCCATTAGTCTCCGGGGGCAAAAACATTCAGTACTTC	CASSPLVSGGKNIQYF
-	-	TRBV2	TRBJ2-5	TGTGCCAGCAGGTTTGAACAGGGAACGGAGACCCAGTACTTC	CASRFEQGTETQYF
-	-	TRBV12-3/TRBV12-4	TRBJ2-5	TGTGCCAGCAGTTTGTTTGTAGCTTCTGAGACCCAGTACTTC	CASSLFVASETQYF
-	-	TRBV25-1	TRBJ2-5	TGTGCCACACGGGAATTTGGGCGCAATGAGCAGTACTTC	CATREFGRNEQYF
-	-	TRBV29-1	TRBJ2-5	TGCAGCGTTGGCGATGAGGGGTGGGAGCAGTACTTC	CSVGDEGWEQYF
-	-	TRBV7-2	TRBJ2-5	TGTGCCAGCAGCTCCCAAAGGGGGGTCCCGTACTTC	CASSSQRGVPYF
-	-	TRBV6-6	TRBJ1-1	TGTGCCAGCAGTCCCTCGACATTAACTGAAGCTTTCTTT	CASSPSTLTEAFF
-	-	TRBV10-3	TRBJ2-7	TGTGCCATCAGTGAGTCGAGGGACTCCTACGAGCAGTACTTC	CAISESRDSYEQYF
-	-	TRBV20-1	TRBJ1-5	TGCAGTGCGAGAGACACAGTCAATCAGCCCCAGCATTTT	CSARDTVNQPQHF
-	TRBD1	TRBV20-1	TRBJ2-7	TGCAGTGCTAGAGAAGGCACAGGGGGGTCCGAGCAGTACTTC	CSAREGTGGSEQYF
-	-	TRBV27	TRBJ2-6	TGTGCCAGCAGTTTATCGGCACTCTCTGGGGCCAGCGTCCTGACTTTC	CASSLSALSGASVLTF
-	TRBD1	TRBV12-3/TRBV12-4	TRBJ2-5	TGTGCCAGCAGTTTTGTAGGGGGCGGTGAGACCCAGTACTTC	CASSFVGGGETQYF
-	-	TRBV10-3	TRBJ2-1	TGTGCCATCAGTGGCAGGGAGGGGGGTGAGCAGTTCTTC	CAISGREGGEQFF
-	TRBD2	TRBV7-2	TRBJ2-1	TGTGCCAGCAGCTTAGAATCCGGGACTAGCGGTCCCGGTCGGTTCTTC	CASSLESGTSGPGRFF
-	-	TRBV4-3	TRBJ1-1	TGCGCCAGCAGCCAAGGACACAACACTGAAGCTTTCTTT	CASSQGHNTEAFF
-	-	TRBV7-2	TRBJ2-3	TGTGCCAGCAGCCTGGACCAAACAGATACGCAGTATTTT	CASSLDQTDTQYF
-	TRBD2	TRBV4-2	TRBJ2-1	TGTGCCAGCTCCACTAGCGGGAGACGCTTTGAGCAGTTCTTC	CASSTSGRRFEQFF
few	-	TRBV7-2	TRBJ2-1	TGTGCCAGCAACAACGGGGGCGGGCTATCCTACAATGAGCAGTTCTTC	CASNNGGGLSYNEQFF
-	TRBD1	TRBV20-1	TRBJ2-5	TGCAGTGCTAGAGCCTCGACAGGGTTACGGGAGACCCAGTACTTC	CSARASTGLRETQYF